This T cell receptor beta chain was found in a study of cytomegalovirus exposure and HLA in healthy donors. This clone was seen only a few times. Its target is not known. The PCR had 60 Vbeta and 13 Jbeta primers. Sequencing was performed with immunoSEQ multiplex PCR; in TCRdb, only in-frame clones are kept and a portion is missing. The sample carries roughly 150,000 clones, approximately 9% recorded once. Study findings and constraints: There were several of the most significant clusters that appeared linked to common viral pathogens in a later analysis. Rare sequences made up most TCRs, while some public TCRs were found in many donors.

Despite likely unrecorded immune exposures, the donors were nominally healthy at the time of sampling. The CDR3 length is 14 residues. V lost 4 bases and J lost 0; bases outside the gene matches: 3. Germline assignment: CDR1 SGHNT and CDR2 YYREEE (reference sequence). Sequencing used PBMCs. The chain has TRBV5-4 and TRBJ2-7; 8 bases line up with TRBD1. This sequence originates from a male donor in good health and CMV-seronegative. CDR3 bases: TGTGCCAGCAGCCGAGACAGGGGCTCCTACGAGCAGTACTTC. It translates to CASSRDRGSYEQYF.